This is a list of T cell receptor beta chains from one sample in a study of early stage breast cancer tumors. Here immunoSEQ multiplex PCR was the method, and the copy in TCRdb shows in-frame clones only, minus some. The sample consists of several thousand clones, 64% of them appearing once. Specimen: breast tumor tissue. The receptor source for this set is a person between 50 and 60 years old with breast cancer. The CDR3 runs from the conserved cysteine through the conserved F or W. The D gene is left open where the match is weak. Clone size appears in some rows only: once, few, many, or a class for an expanded clone.

clone_size	d_call	v_call	j_call	cdr3_aa	cdr3_nt
.	TRBD2	TRBV29-1	TRBJ2-5	CSVHSGEETQYF	TGCAGCGTCCATAGCGGGGAAGAGACCCAGTACTTC
.	.	TRBV11-2	TRBJ2-1	CASSLVLRTEQFF	TGTGCCAGCAGCTTAGTTCTACGTACAGAGCAGTTCTTC
.	.	TRBV12-5	TRBJ1-1	CASGLGHLNTEAFF	TGTGCTAGTGGTTTGGGCCACTTGAACACTGAAGCTTTCTTT
.	.	TRBV19	TRBJ2-2	CASSTPDSLPGYNPKGTGELFF	TGTGCCAGTAGTACGCCAGACTCCCTACCGGGGTATAATCCTAAGGGCACCGGGGAGCTGTTTTTT
.	TRBD2	TRBV7-2	TRBJ2-1	CASSFGLAGGYEQFF	TGTGCCAGCAGCTTCGGACTAGCGGGAGGCTATGAGCAGTTCTTC
few	.	TRBV27	TRBJ2-1	CASSLGGSEQFF	TGTGCCAGCAGTTTAGGGGGATCTGAGCAGTTCTTC
once	.	TRBV11-3	TRBJ2-5	CASSLGGTNSETQYF	TGTGCCAGCAGCTTAGGTGGGACAAATTCGGAGACCCAGTACTTC
.	.	TRBV19	TRBJ1-3	CASTRGYSGNTIYF	TGTGCCAGTACCCGGGGTTACTCTGGAAACACCATATATTTT
once	.	TRBV7-2	TRBJ2-7	CASSLNPYEQYF	TGTGCCAGCAGCTTAAACCCCTACGAGCAGTACTTC
.	TRBD1	TRBV19	TRBJ1-6	CASRMTGAENSPLHF	TGTGCCAGTCGGATGACAGGGGCGGAGAATTCACCCCTCCACTTT
.	TRBD1	TRBV5-1	TRBJ2-7	CASSQRTGHYEQYF	TGCGCCAGCAGCCAAAGGACAGGACACTACGAGCAGTACTTC
.	.	TRBV18	TRBJ2-7	CASSPDRRVAAYEQYF	TGTGCCAGCTCGCCCGACCGGAGGGTGGCGGCCTACGAGCAGTACTTC
few	.	TRBV4-3	TRBJ1-4	CASSQGSVGANEKLFF	TGCGCCAGCAGCCAAGGTTCTGTGGGAGCTAATGAAAAACTGTTTTTT
.	.	TRBV9	TRBJ2-5	CASSVVGGGSETQYF	TGTGCCAGCAGCGTAGTTGGGGGAGGAAGTGAGACCCAGTACTTC
.	TRBD1	TRBV7-2	TRBJ2-1	CASSFRTGGFGEQFF	TGTGCCAGCAGCTTCCGGACAGGGGGGTTCGGGGAGCAGTTCTTC
.	TRBD2	TRBV25-1	TRBJ2-1	CASSALAGGLFWEQFF	TGTGCCAGCAGTGCGCTAGCGGGGGGGCTTTTTTGGGAGCAGTTCTTC
.	.	TRBV5-6	TRBJ2-2	CASRGTGSSTGELFF	TGTGCCAGCAGGGGTACAGGGTCGAGCACCGGGGAGCTGTTTTTT
.	.	TRBV27	TRBJ2-1	CASSLGGGYNEQFF	TGTGCCAGCAGTTTAGGGGGAGGTTACAATGAGCAGTTCTTC
.	TRBD1	TRBV14	TRBJ2-5	CASSRQTPTGGTQYF	TGTGCCAGCAGCCGGCAAACCCCGACAGGGGGGACCCAGTACTTC
.	TRBD1	TRBV2	TRBJ2-1	CASGAAETGGQFF	TGTGCCAGCGGGGCGGCCGAGACAGGGGGGCAGTTCTTC
.	.	TRBV7-2	TRBJ1-3	CASSLYGSGNTIYF	TGTGCCAGCAGCTTATACGGCTCTGGAAACACCATATATTTT
few	.	TRBV7-3	TRBJ1-1	CASSLQMGTEAFF	TGTGCCAGCAGCCTACAAATGGGGACTGAAGCTTTCTTT
.	.	TRBV10-1	TRBJ2-2	CASSSQSTGELFF	TGCGCCAGCAGTTCTCAGAGCACCGGGGAGCTGTTTTTT
.	TRBD1	TRBV6-5	TRBJ2-1	CASSQGTGWTHEQFF	TGTGCCAGCAGTCAAGGGACAGGGTGGACCCATGAGCAGTTCTTC
.	TRBD1	TRBV10-3	TRBJ1-1	CAITRGDTEAFF	TGTGCCATTACCAGGGGGGACACTGAAGCTTTCTTT
.	TRBD1	TRBV5-1	TRBJ2-2	CASSSGQVYTGELFF	TGCGCCAGCAGCTCGGGACAGGTTTACACCGGGGAGCTGTTTTTT
.	TRBD1	TRBV2	TRBJ1-5	CASTTGEGSNQPQHF	TGTGCCAGCACTACAGGGGAGGGGAGCAATCAGCCCCAGCATTTT
.	TRBD2	TRBV9	TRBJ2-2	CASSAGLDTGELFF	TGTGCCAGCAGCGCCGGACTAGACACCGGGGAGCTGTTTTTT
.	.	TRBV21-1	TRBJ1-2	CASSGRDRVGTF	TGTGCCAGCAGCGGGAGGGACAGGGTGGGCACCTTC
.	TRBD1	TRBV7-9	TRBJ2-5	CASSLQGAQETQYF	TGTGCCAGCAGCCTACAGGGGGCCCAAGAGACCCAGTACTTC
.	.	TRBV5-6	TRBJ2-4	CASSLYEAKNIQYF	TGTGCCAGCAGCTTGTACGAGGCCAAAAACATTCAGTACTTC
.	.	TRBV6-5	TRBJ1-1	CASSNPGKREAFF	TGTGCCAGCAGTAACCCGGGAAAACGTGAAGCTTTCTTT
.	.	TRBV6-5	TRBJ2-7	CASSQRLRGNEQYF	TGTGCCAGCAGTCAACGTTTACGGGGGAACGAGCAGTACTTC
.	TRBD1	TRBV9	TRBJ1-3	CASSGGPGQAISGNTIYF	TGTGCCAGCAGCGGAGGACCGGGACAGGCAATCTCTGGAAACACCATATATTTT
.	.	TRBV9	TRBJ2-7	CASSAGTSFSYEQYF	TGTGCCAGCAGCGCCGGGACATCTTTCTCCTACGAGCAGTACTTC
few	.	TRBV4-1	TRBJ2-7	CASSQEGRSYYEQYF	TGCGCCAGCAGCCAAGAGGGCAGGAGCTACTACGAGCAGTACTTC
.	TRBD1	TRBV28	TRBJ2-2	CASRSTGTGTGELFF	TGTGCCAGCAGATCGACAGGGACGGGCACCGGGGAGCTGTTTTTT
.	.	TRBV4-3	TRBJ2-5	CASSQFRGMETQYF	TGCGCCAGCAGCCAATTCCGGGGTATGGAGACCCAGTACTTC
.	.	TRBV27	TRBJ2-2	CASSPPGVPGELFF	TGTGCCAGCAGTCCTCCTGGGGTGCCCGGGGAGCTGTTTTTT
.	TRBD1	TRBV7-2	TRBJ2-5	CASSLRPGQQETQYF	TGTGCCAGCAGCCTGAGGCCGGGACAGCAAGAGACCCAGTACTTC
.	.	TRBV7-8	TRBJ2-3	CASSLLASSTDTQYF	TGTGCCAGCAGCTTGTTAGCCTCTAGCACAGATACGCAGTATTTT
.	.	TRBV6-1	TRBJ2-5	CASSEWRLQTQYF	TGTGCCAGCAGTGAATGGAGGTTGCAGACCCAGTACTTC
.	.	TRBV14	TRBJ2-7	CASSSSYEQYF	TGTGCCAGCAGTTCTTCTTACGAGCAGTACTTC
.	.	TRBV2	TRBJ1-2	CASSESLVLNYGYTF	TGTGCCAGCAGTGAAAGCCTAGTCCTTAACTATGGCTACACCTTC
.	.	TRBV5-1	TRBJ2-5	CASSLGVSGNLQETQYF	TGCGCCAGCAGCTTGGGGGTCTCCGGAAACCTCCAAGAGACCCAGTACTTC
.	TRBD1	TRBV7-6	TRBJ1-5	CASSPGQGASQPQHF	TGTGCCAGCAGCCCTGGACAGGGGGCAAGTCAGCCCCAGCATTTT
.	TRBD2	TRBV7-2	TRBJ2-3	CASSFGGGAGDTQYF	TGTGCCAGCAGCTTCGGCGGGGGAGCAGGGGATACGCAGTATTTT
.	TRBD2	TRBV6-5	TRBJ2-3	CASSYPGLATQYF	TGTGCCAGCAGTTACCCCGGACTAGCCACGCAGTATTTT